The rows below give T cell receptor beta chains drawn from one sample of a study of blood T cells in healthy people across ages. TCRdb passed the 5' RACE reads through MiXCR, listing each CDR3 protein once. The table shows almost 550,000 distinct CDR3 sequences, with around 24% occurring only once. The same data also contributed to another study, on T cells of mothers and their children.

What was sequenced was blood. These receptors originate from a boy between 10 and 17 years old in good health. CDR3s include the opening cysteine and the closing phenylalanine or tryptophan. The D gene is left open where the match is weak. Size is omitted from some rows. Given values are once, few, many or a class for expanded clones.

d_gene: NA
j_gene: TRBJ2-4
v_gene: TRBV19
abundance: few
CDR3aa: CASNPTTGLPKNIQYF
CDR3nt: TGTGCCAGTAATCCTACTACCGGGTTGCCCAAAAACATTCAGTACTTC

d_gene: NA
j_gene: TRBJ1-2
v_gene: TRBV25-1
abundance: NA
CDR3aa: CASSEYGQGGGYTF
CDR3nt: TGTGCCAGCAGTGAATATGGGCAAGGTGGTGGCTACACCTTC

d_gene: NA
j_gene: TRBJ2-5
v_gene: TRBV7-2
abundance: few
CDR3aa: CASSPLALETQYF
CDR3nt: TGTGCCAGCAGCCCCCTAGCGCTAGAGACCCAGTACTTC

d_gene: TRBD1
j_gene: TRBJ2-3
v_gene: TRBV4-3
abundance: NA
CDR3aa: CASSHPTGIGTDTQYF
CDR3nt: TGCGCCAGCAGCCACCCGACAGGGATTGGAACAGATACGCAGTATTTT

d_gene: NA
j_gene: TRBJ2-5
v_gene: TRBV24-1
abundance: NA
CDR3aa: CATSDGQFKETQYF
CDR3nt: TGTGCCACCAGTGACGGACAGTTTAAAGAGACCCAGTACTTC

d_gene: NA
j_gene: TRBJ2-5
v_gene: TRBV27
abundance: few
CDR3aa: CASSLEALRLPMMETQYF
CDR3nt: TGTGCCAGCAGTTTGGAGGCCCTCCGACTGCCTATGATGGAGACCCAGTACTTC

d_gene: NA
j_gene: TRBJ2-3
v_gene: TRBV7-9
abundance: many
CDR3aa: CASSLVGGDTQYF
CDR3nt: TGTGCCAGCAGCTTAGTAGGGGGAGATACGCAGTATTTT

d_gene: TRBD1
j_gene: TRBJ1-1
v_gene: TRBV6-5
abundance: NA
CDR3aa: CASSYSGTGGTEAFF
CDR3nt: TGTGCCAGCAGTTACTCGGGGACAGGAGGGACTGAAGCTTTCTTT

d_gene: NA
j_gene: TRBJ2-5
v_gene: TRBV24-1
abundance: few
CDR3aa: CATGDLRQGSQETQYF
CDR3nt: TGTGCCACCGGTGATTTGCGGCAGGGGAGCCAAGAGACCCAGTACTTC

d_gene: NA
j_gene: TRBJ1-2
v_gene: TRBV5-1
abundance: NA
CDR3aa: CASSLAGGRDGYTF
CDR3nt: TGCGCCAGCAGCTTGGCCGGAGGGAGGGATGGCTACACCTTC

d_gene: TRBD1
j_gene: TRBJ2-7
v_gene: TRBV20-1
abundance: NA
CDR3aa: CSARGTGGPYGEQYF
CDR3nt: TGCAGTGCTAGAGGGACAGGGGGCCCCTATGGCGAGCAGTACTTC

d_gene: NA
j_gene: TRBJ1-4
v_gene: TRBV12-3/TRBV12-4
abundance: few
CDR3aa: CASSPPGGGNEKLFF
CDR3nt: TGTGCCAGCAGTCCACCCGGGGGGGGTAATGAAAAACTGTTTTTT

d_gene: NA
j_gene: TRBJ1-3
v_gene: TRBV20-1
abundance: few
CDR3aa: CSASRFSGNTIYF
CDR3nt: TGCAGTGCTAGTCGCTTCTCTGGAAACACCATATATTTT

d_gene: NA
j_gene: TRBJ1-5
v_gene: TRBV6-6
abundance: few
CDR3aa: CASSPYSNQPQHF
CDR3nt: TGTGCCAGCAGTCCTTATAGCAATCAGCCCCAGCATTTT

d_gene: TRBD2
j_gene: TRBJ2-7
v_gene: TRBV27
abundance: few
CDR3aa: CASSSQTRTSGRIFHEQYF
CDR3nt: TGTGCCAGCTCGAGCCAGACTCGGACTAGCGGGAGAATTTTCCACGAGCAGTACTTC

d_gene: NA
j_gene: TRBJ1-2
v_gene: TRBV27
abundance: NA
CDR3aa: CASSLGPQGPDGYTF
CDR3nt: TGTGCCAGCAGTTTAGGCCCCCAGGGGCCGGATGGCTACACCTTC

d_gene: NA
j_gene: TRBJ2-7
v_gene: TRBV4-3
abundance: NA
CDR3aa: CASSRLVYGQHYEQYF
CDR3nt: TGCGCCAGCAGCCGACTTGTTTACGGACAGCACTACGAGCAGTACTTC

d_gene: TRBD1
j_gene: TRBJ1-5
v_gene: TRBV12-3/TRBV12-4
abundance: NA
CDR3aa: CASTRTGYQPQHF
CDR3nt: TGTGCCAGCACCCGGACAGGTTATCAGCCCCAGCATTTT

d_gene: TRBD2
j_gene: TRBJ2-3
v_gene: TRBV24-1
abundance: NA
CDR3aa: CATSDSTLADTSTDTQYF
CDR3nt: TGTGCCACCAGTGACTCCACCCTAGCGGATACTAGCACAGATACGCAGTATTTT

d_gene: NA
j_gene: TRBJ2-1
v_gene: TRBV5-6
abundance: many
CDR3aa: CASSLGGNSYNEQFF
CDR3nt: TGTGCCAGCAGTCTAGGGGGAAACTCCTACAATGAGCAGTTCTTC

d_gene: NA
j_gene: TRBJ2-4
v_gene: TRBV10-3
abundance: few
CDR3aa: CASGTDLAKNIQYF
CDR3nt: TGTGCCAGCGGGACAGATCTAGCCAAAAACATTCAGTACTTC

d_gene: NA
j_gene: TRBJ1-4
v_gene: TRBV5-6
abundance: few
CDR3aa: CASSFYTSNEKLFF
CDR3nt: TGTGCCAGCAGCTTCTACACATCTAATGAAAAACTGTTTTTT

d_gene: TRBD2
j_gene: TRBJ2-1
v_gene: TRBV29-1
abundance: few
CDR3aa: CSVEGLVSGGANEQFF
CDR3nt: TGCAGCGTTGAAGGTCTCGTGTCGGGAGGGGCAAATGAGCAGTTCTTC

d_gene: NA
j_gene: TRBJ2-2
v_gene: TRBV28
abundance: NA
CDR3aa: CASSLLTGAAGNTGELFF
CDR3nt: TGTGCCAGCAGTTTACTTACCGGGGCGGCGGGGAACACCGGGGAGCTGTTTTTT